This T cell receptor (beta chain) was recovered during a study of blood T cell repertoires in COVID-19. Study as a whole: Spain, Italy and the United States supplied samples that represented acute and convalescent COVID-19.

Generated by immunoSEQ multiplex PCR, the TCRdb table keeps only in-frame clones and is missing some. The table has 150,000 to 200,000 clones, approximately 90% seen once; the top ten hold approximately 4.4%. CDR1 LNHNV and CDR2 YYDKDF come from the germline V gene (reference sequence). V was shortened by 0 bases and J by 5 bases, with 8 bases between the two germline ends. The CDR3 sequence is 14 residues long. Sequencing was carried out using peripheral blood. The chain recombines TRBV15 with TRBJ2-1; D call uncertain. The clonotype originates from a human donor in a cohort sampled during active COVID-19. The CDR3, as DNA: TGTGCCACCAGCAGAGATGCGAGAAACAATGAGCAGTTCTTC. This gives the protein CATSRDARNNEQFF.